This TCR beta chain came from a study of blood T cells in healthy people across ages. Study overall: About one barcoded beta molecule per two T cells came from capture by template switching.

As concerns this clonotype: The antigen is undetermined.

The study, taken as a whole, reports: Samples with more naive T cells showed higher observed beta diversity. PBMCs were not sorted, which prevented a conclusive comparison of naive versus antigen-experienced cells.

CDR3 length: 16 amino acids. The germline V gene encodes CDR1 MNHNS and CDR2 SASEGT. V dropped 7 bases and J dropped 3; count of bases not matched to a gene: 9. Through a sample-barcoded 5' primer and a J-beta primer mix, a second PCR was run for about 6 to 11 cycles. MiXCR, run by TCRdb on the 5' RACE reads, gives a single entry per CDR3 protein. The data hold 1.2 million to 1.5 million distinct CDR3 sequences, with about 40% observed a single time. The chain has TRBV6-1 and TRBJ2-3, with TRBD2 matching 11 bases. This receptor was taken from a woman under 30 in good health. Material for sequencing was blood. CDR3 in DNA: TGTGCCAGCACCTACTGGGGGACTAGCGGTACAGATACGCAGTATTTT. Translated: CASTYWGTSGTDTQYF.